This TCR beta chain was retrieved from a study of cytomegalovirus exposure and HLA in healthy donors. Only one count was recorded for this clone. The CDR3 extends over 13 amino acids. The V gene lost 3 bases and the J gene lost 1 base, with 5 bases spanning the gap. Germline V gives CDR1 SEHNR, CDR2 FQNEAQ (reference sequence). Profiling relied on immunoSEQ multiplex PCR, and the TCRdb table lists in-frame clones only, not all of them. The sample shows more than 60,000 clones, over 95% of them seen only once. The sequence was collected from a woman aged 18 to 35 in good health and CMV-seropositive. The chain combines TRBV7-9 with TRBJ2-3; no clear D. Sequenced input: PBMCs. This CDR3 is CASSLSGTDTQYF. CDR3 bases: TGTGCCAGCAGCTTGTCGGGCACAGATACGCAGTATTTT.